Given below is one T cell receptor (beta chain) in context. The target antigen is unknown. Germline V CDR1 and CDR2: SSHAT, FNYEAQ (reference sequence). This CDR3 is 13 amino acids long. The J segment lost 6 bases and the V segment lost 5 bases, leaving 4 bases of the junction unmatched. In making TCR beta libraries, quantitative 5'-RACE with molecular barcodes was used. TCRdb independently ran MiXCR on the 5' RACE reads; one entry per CDR3 protein. The sample gives 350,000 or so distinct CDR3 sequences, about 14% of which show up once; about 1% is in the top ten. The data were obtained in a study of CD8 T cells in ankylosing spondylitis. Overall study results and limits: Ankylosing spondylitis blood seemed to carry a telltale TCR beta motif made of eight or nine highly homologous variants.

The chain recombines TRBV7-7 with TRBJ2-1; 7 nucleotides agree with TRBD2. The sequencing sample was made of blood, either unsorted or a sorted T cell fraction (not recorded which). This TCR came from a male donor with ankylosing spondylitis or in good health (not recorded which). CDR3 DNA: TGTGCCAGCAGCCGGGACTACCTCAATGAGCAGTTCTTC. As protein: CASSRDYLNEQFF.